This T cell receptor (beta chain) was found in a study of beta chain features in type 1 diabetes. Study-level findings and limits: PCR may have favored shorter templates equally in patients and controls. Patients' naive, central memory and regulatory TCRB repertoires appeared more alike than those of healthy donors. Type 1 diabetes patients showed a moderate but significant shortening of TCRB CDR3s in all four CD4+ subsets.

As concerns this clone: Its antigen is unidentified. Other DNA variants within this sample encode the same CDR3.

Since all of the isolated RNA was reverse transcribed, expressed TCRB transcripts were what got sequenced. Sequenced by immunoSEQ multiplex PCR; TCRdb stores in-frame clones only, minus some. Among roughly 700,000 clones listed, about an eighth were seen once. Per germline, CDR1 PRHDT and CDR2 FYEKMQ (reference sequence). This CDR3 comprises 11 residues. Trimming cost V 3 bases and J 5 bases, with 4 bases left between them. The chain combines TRBV13 with TRBJ1-1; D gene uncertain. This sequence originates from a man younger than 30 with type 1 diabetes. Input material: naive CD4+ T cells from blood. CDR3 DNA sequence: TGTGCCAGCAGCTTGAGGACTGAAGCTTTCTTT. It translates to CASSLRTEAFF.